This TCR beta chain was sequenced during a study of cytomegalovirus exposure and HLA in healthy donors (dated by TCRdb to about 2017). In the study overall: According to a later analysis, the roughly 120 validation repertoires were produced on the same platform as the 666 repertoires of the first cohort. To predict cytomegalovirus infection status, the study brought together high-throughput TCR immunosequencing, statistical association of individual TCRs with disease status, and machine learning. Besides the first cohort of 500 to 700 subjects, a separate validation cohort made up of roughly 130 different subjects was used. The study aimed to test whether cataloging public T cell receptors could reveal signatures of past pathogen exposure. The study at large found these results: A later analysis had no HLA typing for the validation cohort, so co-occurrence there was scored across all 120 repertoires. Across donors, most TCR sequences were observed very rarely, whereas some public TCRs were present in many individuals. Cytomegalovirus status was reported to be diagnosed by the classifier with high specificity and sensitivity in both the original and validation cohorts. The study listed 164 TCR beta chains as associated with cytomegalovirus. A few of the identified cytomegalovirus-associated TCR beta chains were confirmed in vitro to be specific for cytomegalovirus antigens. In a later analysis, TCRs clustered in the first cohort were found to also tend to co-occur in the roughly 120 validation repertoires, with over 90% of cluster scores above 0. It was suggested by the authors that the approach could potentially be generalized to other disease states and immunological phenotypes.

The donors belonged to the validation cohort of under 150 subjects, which was separate from the approximately 660-subject first cohort. Only a few counts were recorded for this clone. Its antigen has not been determined. Base qualities are not provided; no much larger clone lies one nucleotide away. The method behind the library was the immunoSEQ multiplex PCR assay. The study's own analysis went as follows. To diagnose cytomegalovirus status from the catalog of TCR beta chain sequences, a statistical classification framework was built. As stored in TCRdb, this immuneACCESS dataset retains in-frame rearrangements with V and J assigned. A fraction of the clones does not appear; measured against another copy, unresolved V genes explain less than half of the discrepancy, and the remainder lacks a known reason. V and J calls and clone size follow that table, whereas D and trimming were derived from the DNA. This sample is represented by 200,000 to 250,000 clones; 87% of them were singletons. The ten biggest clones cover more than 1.5% of the sample.

CDR1 MGHRA and CDR2 YSYEKL are derived from the germline V gene. V trim: 1 base; J trim: 8 bases; unmatched bases: 7. From cysteine to phenylalanine, the CDR3 is 15 amino acids long. Only CDR3 DNA remains: 45 bases, in frame from the first base. The specimen sequenced was PBMCs. The rearranged chain carries TRBV4-1 and TRBJ1-2; 10 bases in between match TRBD1. This TCR was recovered from a woman aged 18-30 years in good health and CMV-seropositive. The DNA sequence reads TGCGCCAGCAGCCAAGTAGGGACAGGGGTCCACGGCTACACCTTC. Translated, this gives CASSQVGTGVHGYTF.